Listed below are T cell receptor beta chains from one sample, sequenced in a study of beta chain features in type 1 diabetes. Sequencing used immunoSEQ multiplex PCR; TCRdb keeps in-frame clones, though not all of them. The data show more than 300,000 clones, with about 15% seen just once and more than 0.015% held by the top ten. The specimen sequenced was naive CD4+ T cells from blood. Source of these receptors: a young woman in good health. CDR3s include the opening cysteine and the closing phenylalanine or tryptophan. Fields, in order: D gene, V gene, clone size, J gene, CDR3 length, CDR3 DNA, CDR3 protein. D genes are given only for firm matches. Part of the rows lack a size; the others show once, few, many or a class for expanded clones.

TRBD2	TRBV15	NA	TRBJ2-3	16	TGTGCCACCAGCAGAGGAATTACTAGCGGGGAGCCTACGCAGTATTTT	CATSRGITSGEPTQYF
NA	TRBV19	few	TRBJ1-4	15	TGTGCCAGTAGTCCCCAGGGGAAAACTAATGAAAAACTGTTTTTT	CASSPQGKTNEKLFF
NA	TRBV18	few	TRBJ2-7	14	TGTGCCAGCTCACCATTGGACAGCTTCTACGAGCAGTACTTC	CASSPLDSFYEQYF
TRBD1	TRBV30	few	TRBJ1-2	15	TGTGCCTTCCCCTCGGGGACAGAATTAAACTATGGCTACACCTTC	CAFPSGTELNYGYTF
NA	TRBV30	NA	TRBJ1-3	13	TGTGCCTGGAGTGTACCCCCGGTCGACACCATATATTTT	CAWSVPPVDTIYF
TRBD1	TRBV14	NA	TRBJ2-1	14	TGTGCCAGCAGCCAGGGGTACAGGGGAAATGAGCAGTTCTTC	CASSQGYRGNEQFF
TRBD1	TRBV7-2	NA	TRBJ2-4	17	TGTGCCAGCAGCTTAGTCGGCAGGGGGACGGCCAAAAACATTCAGTACTTC	CASSLVGRGTAKNIQYF
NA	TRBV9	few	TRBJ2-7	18	TGTGCCAGCAGCCCAAGGACAGCGGCAAGGCAGAAGCCCTACGAGCAGTACTTC	CASSPRTAARQKPYEQYF
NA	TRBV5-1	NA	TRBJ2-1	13	TGCGCCAGCAGCTCGGTTGAGGGAGCGGATCCGTTCTTC	CASSSVEGADPFF
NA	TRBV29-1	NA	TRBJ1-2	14	TGCAGCGTTGAAGATCAAAACAGGGAGAATGGCTACACCTTC	CSVEDQNRENGYTF
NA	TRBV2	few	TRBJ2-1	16	TGTGCCAGCAGTGATGACGGTCTGCGGGTAAACAATGAGCAGTTCTTC	CASSDDGLRVNNEQFF
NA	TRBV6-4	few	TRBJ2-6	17	TGTGCCAGCAGTCGAGAAAGGGGCCAATCTGGGGCCAACGTCCTGACTTTC	CASSRERGQSGANVLTF
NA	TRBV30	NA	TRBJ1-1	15	TGTGCCTGGAGAACAGGGAATCTTAGGAACACTGAAGCTTTCTTT	CAWRTGNLRNTEAFF
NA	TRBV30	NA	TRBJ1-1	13	TGTGCCTGGAGTGTAAGAGCAGGATCCGAAGCTTTCTTT	CAWSVRAGSEAFF
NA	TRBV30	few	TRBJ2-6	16	TGTGCCTGGAGTGTCGGATGGACTTCTGGGGCCAACGTCCTGACTTTC	CAWSVGWTSGANVLTF
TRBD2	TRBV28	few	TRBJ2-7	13	TGTGCCAGCACTGGGCGGGAGGATTACGAGCAGTACTTC	CASTGREDYEQYF
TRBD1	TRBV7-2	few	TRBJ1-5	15	TGTGCCAGCAGCTTAGGGGACAGCTCTTATCAGCCCCAGCATTTT	CASSLGDSSYQPQHF
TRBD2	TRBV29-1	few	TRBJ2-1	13	TGCAGCGTTGGACTAGCGGTCTACAATGAGCAGTTCTTC	CSVGLAVYNEQFF
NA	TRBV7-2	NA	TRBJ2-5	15	TGTGCCAGCAGCTTAGGGAGACTTAGGGGGGAGACCCAGTACTTC	CASSLGRLRGETQYF
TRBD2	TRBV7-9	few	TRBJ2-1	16	TGTGCCAGCCCGCGGGGAGCGGGAGGTCTATACAATGAGCAGTTCTTC	CASPRGAGGLYNEQFF
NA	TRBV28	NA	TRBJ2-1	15	TGTGCCAGCAGTTTAGCGGCATTATCGGGCAATGAGCAGTTCTTC	CASSLAALSGNEQFF
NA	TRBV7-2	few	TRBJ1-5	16	TGTGCCAGCAGCTTAAAGGAGGGAGAACGAAATCAGCCCCAGCATTTT	CASSLKEGERNQPQHF
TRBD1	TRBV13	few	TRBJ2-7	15	TGTGCCAGCAGCCAAAAGCCGGGACAGAACTACGAGCAGTACTTC	CASSQKPGQNYEQYF
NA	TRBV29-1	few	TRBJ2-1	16	TGCAGCGCAAGGGGTAGCGGTCAGAGCTCCTACAATGAGCAGTTCTTC	CSARGSGQSSYNEQFF
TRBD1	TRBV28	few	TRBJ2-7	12	TGTGCCAGCCGGGACAGGGTCAACGAGCAGTACTTC	CASRDRVNEQYF
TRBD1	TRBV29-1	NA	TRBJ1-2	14	TGCAGCGTTGAAGGAGGGCCAGGGGGCAGGGGCTACACCTTC	CSVEGGPGGRGYTF
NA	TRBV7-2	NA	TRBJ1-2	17	TGTGCCAGCAGCTCCGTCGGCGAGGGTCTCCCACGAAGGGGCTACACCTTC	CASSSVGEGLPRRGYTF
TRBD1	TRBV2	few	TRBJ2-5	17	TGTGCCAGCAGTTCCGGATCACAGGGGGGTAGGGGGGAGACCCAGTACTTC	CASSSGSQGGRGETQYF
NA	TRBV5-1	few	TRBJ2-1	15	TGCGCCAGCAGCTTGGGAGGCCAGTTTGTGGATGAGCAGTTCTTC	CASSLGGQFVDEQFF
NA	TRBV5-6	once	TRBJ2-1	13	TGTGCCAGCATCGCGGACAGTTCCAATGAGCAGTTCTTC	CASIADSSNEQFF
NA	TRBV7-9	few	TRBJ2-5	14	TGTGCCAGCAGCCGCGGGCAGAGCGGAGAGACCCAGTACTTC	CASSRGQSGETQYF
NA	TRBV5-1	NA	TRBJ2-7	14	TGCGCCAGCAGCCTAGACAGGCCCTCCTACGAGCAGTACTTC	CASSLDRPSYEQYF
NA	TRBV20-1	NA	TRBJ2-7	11	TGCAGTGCCTATATGATATACGAGCAGTACTTC	CSAYMIYEQYF
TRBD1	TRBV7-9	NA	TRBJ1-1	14	TGTGCCAGCAGCTTAAACAGGGGATGGACTGAAGCTTTCTTT	CASSLNRGWTEAFF
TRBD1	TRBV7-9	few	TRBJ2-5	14	TGTGCCAGCAGCCATGGACAGGGGCAAGAGACCCAGTACTTC	CASSHGQGQETQYF
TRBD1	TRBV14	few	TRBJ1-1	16	TGTGCCAGCAGCCAAAGAAAGGGACAGGGTCAAACTGAAGCTTTCTTT	CASSQRKGQGQTEAFF
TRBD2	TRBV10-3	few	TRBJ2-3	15	TGTGCCATCAGTAGTGGCGGGAGGGGAACAGATACGCAGTATTTT	CAISSGGRGTDTQYF
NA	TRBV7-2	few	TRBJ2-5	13	TGTGCCAGCAGCTCCACCGGGTGGGAGACCCAGTACTTC	CASSSTGWETQYF
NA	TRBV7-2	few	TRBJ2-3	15	TGTGCCAGCAGCTTAGAAACGGGTTTGCTTGATACGCAGTATTTT	CASSLETGLLDTQYF
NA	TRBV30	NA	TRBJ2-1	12	TGTGCCTGGACTAGGTTTTCCCATGAGCAGTTCTTC	CAWTRFSHEQFF
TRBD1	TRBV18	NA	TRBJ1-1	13	TGTGCCAGCTCACCCCGGACAGGGCCTGAAGCTTTCTTT	CASSPRTGPEAFF
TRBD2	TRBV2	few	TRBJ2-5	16	TGTGCCAGCAGTGAGTTAGCGGGAGGGATCCAAGAGACCCAGTACTTC	CASSELAGGIQETQYF
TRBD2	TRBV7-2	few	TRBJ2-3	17	TGTGCCAGCAGCTTAGCGCTTAGCGGGGGAGGGGCAGATACGCAGTATTTT	CASSLALSGGGADTQYF
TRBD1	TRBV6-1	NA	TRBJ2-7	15	TGTGCCAGCAGGCCCGATGACAGGGGCCGTTACGAGCAGTACTTC	CASRPDDRGRYEQYF
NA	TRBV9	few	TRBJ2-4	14	TGTGCCAGCAGCCCCAGGGTAGCCAAAAACATTCAGTACTTC	CASSPRVAKNIQYF
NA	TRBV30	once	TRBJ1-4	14	TGTGCCTGGAGTGTACAGGGCCCCGGGGAAAAACTGTTTTTT	CAWSVQGPGEKLFF
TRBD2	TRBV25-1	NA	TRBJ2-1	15	TGTGCCAGCAGTGAACCTTTAGCGGGTTACAATGAGCAGTTCTTC	CASSEPLAGYNEQFF
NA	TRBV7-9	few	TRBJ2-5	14	TGTGCCAGCAGCTTATCCCAGGGGGGTGAGACCCAGTACTTC	CASSLSQGGETQYF
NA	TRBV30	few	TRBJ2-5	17	TGTGCCTGGAGTGTAAACACGGGGTTTGTGCCCCAAGAGACCCAGTACTTC	CAWSVNTGFVPQETQYF
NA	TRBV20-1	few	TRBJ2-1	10	TGCAGTGCCGACGGGAATGAGCAGTTCTTC	CSADGNEQFF
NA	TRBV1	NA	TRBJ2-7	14	TGCACCAGCAGGAGGTGCGGGAGCTCCTACGAGCAGTACTTC	CTSRRCGSSYEQYF
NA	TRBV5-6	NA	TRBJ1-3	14	TGTGCCAGCAGCTGGTCCCAGGGTGTGCACACCATATATTTT	CASSWSQGVHTIYF
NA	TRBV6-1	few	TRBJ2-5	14	TGTGCCAGCAAGGGAGGAGTCACAATGGAGACCCAGTACTTC	CASKGGVTMETQYF
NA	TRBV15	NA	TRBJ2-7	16	TGTGCCACCAGCAGAGATCATGGGCAGGGGCCCTACGAGCAGTACTTC	CATSRDHGQGPYEQYF
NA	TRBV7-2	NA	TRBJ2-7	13	TGTGCCAGCAGCGTCAGGGTCGGCAACGAGCAGTACTTC	CASSVRVGNEQYF
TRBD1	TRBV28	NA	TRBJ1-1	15	TGTGCCACCACTGAGAAAGGGGGCGAAAGGGATGAAGCTTTCTTT	CATTEKGGERDEAFF
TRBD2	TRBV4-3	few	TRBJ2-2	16	TGCGCCAGCAGCCAAGTACCGGCTAGCGGGAGGGGGGAGCTGTTTTTT	CASSQVPASGRGELFF
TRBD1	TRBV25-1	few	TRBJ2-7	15	TGTGCCAGCAGTGACGATCGACAGGGGGCCTACGAGCAGTACTTC	CASSDDRQGAYEQYF
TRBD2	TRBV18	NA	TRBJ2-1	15	TGTGCCAGCTCCCTTAGGACTAGCGCCAACAATGAGCAGTTCTTC	CASSLRTSANNEQFF